Given below is one T cell receptor (beta chain) in context. Its antigen is still unknown. As the CDR3 is not closed by the conserved phenylalanine or tryptophan, this likely results from a read error. The data are from a study of tumor-infiltrating lymphocytes in glioblastoma multiforme. Study outcomes and limitations: TCR plus mutation findings rest on a single glioblastoma patient. Functional subtype sorting of these T cells was not performed.

TCR beta libraries were built from RNA through three nested multiplex PCR rounds using modified ARM-PCR. TCRB-specific cDNA synthesis used around 0.5 ug of total RNA. No unique molecular identifiers were described for these TCRB libraries. MiXCR, applied by TCRdb to the multiplex PCR reads, yields one record per CDR3 protein. The sample yields 9,900 or so distinct CDR3 sequences, approximately 71% seen once. The germline gives CDR1 DFQATT, CDR2 SNEGSKA (reference sequence). CDR3 length: 14 residues. Sequenced material: brain tumor tissue. The chain links TRBV20-1 to TRBJ2-1; D is possibly TRBD1 (5 bases). Near its end, the DNA agrees better with TRBJ2-7, so the J call may be wrong. This TCR came from a male donor with glioblastoma. The CDR3 DNA follows: TGTAGTGCTAGAGATGAGGCAGGGCTGTATGAGCAGTACCTC. This translates into CSARDEAGLYEQYL.